This T cell receptor beta chain was sequenced during a study of T cells in localized non-small cell lung cancer. About this clone: Its antigen is not identified.

Trimming pared 4 bases from V and 0 bases from J, leaving 9 bases between. The length of the CDR3 is 15 residues. The germline V gene encodes CDR1 SGHNT and CDR2 YENEEA. Study-level findings and limits: Longer survival (overall) was linked to higher T cell density in blood. Of the top 100 tumor clones, median around 62 were in adjacent lung, about 26 among its top 100. T cell clonality was highest in uninvolved adjacent lung, above tumor.

Sequencing was performed with immunoSEQ multiplex PCR; in TCRdb, only in-frame clones are kept and a portion is missing. The table lists about 4,000 clones, about 30% of them singletons. The starting material was lung tumor tissue, obtained before any cancer treatment. The chain joins TRBV11-3 to TRBJ2-2, with D perhaps assigned TRBD1 or TRBD2 (5 bases each). This TCR was recovered from a man aged 35-69 years with stage II lung adenocarcinoma. The CDR3 bases are TGTGCCAGCAGCTGGGACGGAACGAACACCGGGGAGCTGTTTTTT. As protein: CASSWDGTNTGELFF. The entire variable domain, with the rest obtained from reference TRBV11-3 and TRBJ2-2, is as follows: EAGVVQSPRYKIIEKKQPVAFWCNPISGHNTLYWYLQNLGQGPELLIRYENEEAVDDSQLPKDRFSAERLKGVDSTLKIQPAELGDSAVYLCASSWDGTNTGELFFGEGSRLTVL.